This TCR beta chain was sequenced in a study of blood T cell repertoires in COVID-19. Method: immunoSEQ multiplex PCR; TCRdb's copy keeps in-frame clones and lacks some. The sample records some 150,000 clones, around 80% being singletons. The sample consisted of peripheral blood. The sequence derives from a man aged 60 to 69 with active or convalescent COVID-19.

The CDR3 loop reads CASSLGRGDTQYF. For the CDR3, the DNA is TGTGCCAGCAGTCTAGGGCGGGGAGATACGCAGTATTTT. V is TRBV2 and J is TRBJ2-3, with a tentative D call TRBD2 (6 bases). Trimming shortened V by 5 bases and J by 5 bases, and 11 bases separated the two germline ends. The CDR3 totals 13 residues. Germline V CDR1 and CDR2: SNHLY, FYNNEI. Full variable domain (remainder filled in from reference TRBV2 and TRBJ2-3): EPEVTQTPSHQVTQMGQEVILRCVPISNHLYFYWYRQILGQKVEFLVSFYNNEISEKSEIFDDQFSVERPDGSNFTLKIRSTKLEDSAMYFCASSLGRGDTQYFGPGTRLTVL.